Sequencing of this T cell receptor (beta chain) was carried out in a study of cytomegalovirus exposure and HLA in healthy donors. Study-wide results and caveats: Some TCR beta chains (164 of them) were listed as cytomegalovirus-associated. A classifier reportedly called cytomegalovirus status with high sensitivity and specificity. A later analysis found first-cohort TCR clusters tended to co-occur in the approximately 120 validation repertoires.

Losses at the gene ends were 3 bases for V and 8 bases for J; bases not matched to a gene: 5. Germline V gives CDR1 SGHRS, CDR2 YFSETQ. The CDR3 spans 13 residues. This clone turned up a few times. The antigen is unknown. Data came from immunoSEQ multiplex PCR; TCRdb stores just in-frame clones and leaves some out. The sample includes approximately 200,000 clones, 81% of them seen just once. Specimen: PBMCs. This sequence originates from a woman aged 25 to 39 in good health and CMV-seronegative. This chain links TRBV5-1 with TRBJ2-3, with 8 bases matching TRBD2. The CDR3: CASSSRGATTQYF. The CDR3, as DNA: TGCGCCAGCAGCTCGCGGGGGGCCACTACGCAGTATTTT. Full variable domain (rest looked up from reference TRBV5-1 and TRBJ2-3): KAGVTQTPRYLIKTRGQQVTLSCSPISGHRSVSWYQQTPGQGLQFLFEYFSETQRNKGNFPGRFSGRQFSNSRSEMNVSTLELGDSALYLCASSSRGATTQYFGPGTRLTVL.